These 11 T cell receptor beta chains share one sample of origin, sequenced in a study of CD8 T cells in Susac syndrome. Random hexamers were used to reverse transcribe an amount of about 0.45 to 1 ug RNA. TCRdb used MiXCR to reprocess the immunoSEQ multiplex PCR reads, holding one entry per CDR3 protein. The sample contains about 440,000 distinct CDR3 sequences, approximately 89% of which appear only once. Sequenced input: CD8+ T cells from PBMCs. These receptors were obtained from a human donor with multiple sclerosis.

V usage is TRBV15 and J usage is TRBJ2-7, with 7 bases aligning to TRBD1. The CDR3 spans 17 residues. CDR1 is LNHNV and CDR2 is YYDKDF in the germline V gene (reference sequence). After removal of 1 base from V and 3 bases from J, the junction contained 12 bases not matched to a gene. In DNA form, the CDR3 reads TGTGCCACCAGCAGAGGCCCCGGGACAGCCCCTATCTACGAGCAGTACTTC. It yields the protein CATSRGPGTAPIYEQYF.

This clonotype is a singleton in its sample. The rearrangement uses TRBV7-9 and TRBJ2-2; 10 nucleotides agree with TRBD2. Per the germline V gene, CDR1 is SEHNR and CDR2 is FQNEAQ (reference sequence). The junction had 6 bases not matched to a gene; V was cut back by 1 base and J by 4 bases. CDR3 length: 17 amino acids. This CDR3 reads CASSLGLAGVTTGELFF. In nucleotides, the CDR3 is TGTGCCAGCAGCTTAGGCCTAGCGGGAGTTACCACCGGGGAGCTGTTTTTT.

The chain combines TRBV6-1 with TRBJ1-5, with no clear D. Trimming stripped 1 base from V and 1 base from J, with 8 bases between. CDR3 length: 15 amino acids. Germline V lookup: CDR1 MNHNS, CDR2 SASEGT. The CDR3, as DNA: TGTGCCAGCAGTGAAGAGCATTGGAGCAATCAGCCCCAGCATTTT. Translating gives CASSEEHWSNQPQHF.

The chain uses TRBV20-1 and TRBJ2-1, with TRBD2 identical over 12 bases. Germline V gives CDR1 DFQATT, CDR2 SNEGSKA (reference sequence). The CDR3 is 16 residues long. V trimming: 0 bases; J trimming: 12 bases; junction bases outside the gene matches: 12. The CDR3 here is CSARDPYPTSGRWQFF. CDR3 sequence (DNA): TGCAGTGCTAGAGATCCCTACCCAACTAGCGGGAGGTGGCAGTTCTTC.

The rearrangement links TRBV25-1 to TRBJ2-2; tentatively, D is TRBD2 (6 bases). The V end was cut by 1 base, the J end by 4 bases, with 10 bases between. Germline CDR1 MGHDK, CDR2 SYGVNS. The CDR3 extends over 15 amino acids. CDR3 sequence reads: CASSESGGGTGELFF. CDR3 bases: TGTGCCAGCAGTGAATCCGGGGGAGGCACCGGGGAGCTGTTTTTT.

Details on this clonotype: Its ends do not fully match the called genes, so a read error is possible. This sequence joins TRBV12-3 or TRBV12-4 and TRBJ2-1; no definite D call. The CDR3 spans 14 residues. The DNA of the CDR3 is TGTGCCACCCGACGACCAACCTCCTACAATGAGCAGTCCTTC. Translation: CATRRPTSYNEQSF.

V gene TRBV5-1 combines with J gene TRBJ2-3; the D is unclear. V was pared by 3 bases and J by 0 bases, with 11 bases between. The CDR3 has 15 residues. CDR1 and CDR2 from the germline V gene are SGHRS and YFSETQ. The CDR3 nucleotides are TGCGCCAGCAGCTCAAACAGCTTTAGCACAGATACGCAGTATTTT. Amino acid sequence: CASSSNSFSTDTQYF.

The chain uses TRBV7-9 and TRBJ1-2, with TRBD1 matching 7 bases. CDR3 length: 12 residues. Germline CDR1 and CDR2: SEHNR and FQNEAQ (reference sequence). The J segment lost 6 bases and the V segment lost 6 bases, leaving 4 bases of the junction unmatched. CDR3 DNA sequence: TGTGCCAGCAGGATCGACAGGGATGGCTACACCTTC. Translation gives CASRIDRDGYTF.

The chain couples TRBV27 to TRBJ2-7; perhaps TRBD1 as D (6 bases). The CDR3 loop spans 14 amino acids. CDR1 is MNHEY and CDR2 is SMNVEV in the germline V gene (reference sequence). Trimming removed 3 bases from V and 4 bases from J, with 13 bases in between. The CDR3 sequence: CASSLAQGLYEQYF. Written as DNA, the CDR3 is TGTGCCAGCAGTTTGGCACAGGGCCTGTACGAGCAGTACTTC.

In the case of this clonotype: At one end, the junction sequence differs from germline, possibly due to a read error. CDR3 sequence reads: CAISESDTDTQYF. The CDR3 coding sequence is TGTGCCATCAGTGAGTCGGACACAGATACGCAGTATTTT. V is TRBV6-1 and J is TRBJ2-3, with D hard to call. Per the germline V gene, CDR1 is MNHNS and CDR2 is SASEGT. The CDR3 is 13 amino acids.

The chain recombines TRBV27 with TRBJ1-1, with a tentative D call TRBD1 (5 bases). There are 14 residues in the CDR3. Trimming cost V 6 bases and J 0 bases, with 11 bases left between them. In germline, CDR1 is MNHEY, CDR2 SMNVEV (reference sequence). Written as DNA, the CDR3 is TGTGCCAGCAGCCTCTGGGGGGTGAACACTGAAGCTTTCTTT. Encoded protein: CASSLWGVNTEAFF.